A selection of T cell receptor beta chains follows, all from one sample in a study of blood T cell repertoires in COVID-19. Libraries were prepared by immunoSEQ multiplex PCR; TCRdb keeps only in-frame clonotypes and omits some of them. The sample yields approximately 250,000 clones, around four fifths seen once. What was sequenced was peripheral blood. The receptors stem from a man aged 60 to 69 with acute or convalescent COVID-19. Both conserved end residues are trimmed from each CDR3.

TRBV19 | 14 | ASSIGAWGGSYEQY
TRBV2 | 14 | ASNLGTFNARQPQH
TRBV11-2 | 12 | ASSLVRSHYEQY
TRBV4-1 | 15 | ASSQSTGRAGTDTQY
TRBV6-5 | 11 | ASSYNPVSEAF
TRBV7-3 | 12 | ASRAGSSYNEQF
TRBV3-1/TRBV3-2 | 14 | ASSPLETGANTEAF
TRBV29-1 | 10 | SVERETYGYT
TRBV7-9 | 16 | ASSSGLARGLRGGTQY
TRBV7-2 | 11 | ASSLQSNYGYT
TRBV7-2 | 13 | ASSLGFSLTGELF
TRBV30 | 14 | AWSVQGMAGANVLT
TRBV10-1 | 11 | ASGRGEGYEQY
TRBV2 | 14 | ASTADSYSGANVLT
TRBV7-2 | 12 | ASSLASRRDTQY
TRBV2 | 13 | ASGFLQISGNTIY
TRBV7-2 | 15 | ASSPGGWSSGANVLT
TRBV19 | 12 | ASSIGQGYNEQF
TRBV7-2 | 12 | ASSAHGQGGFGA
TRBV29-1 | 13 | SVGGLGKSNYGYT
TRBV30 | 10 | AWDTNTGELF
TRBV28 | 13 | ASSLTGTFTGELF
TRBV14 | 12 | ASSQEASGSPLH
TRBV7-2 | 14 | ASSISSGRSTDTQY
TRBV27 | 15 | ASTKMGGAIPNSALH
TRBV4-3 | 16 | ASSQMGGTGLNTGELF
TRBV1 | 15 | TSSQYRPERAVNEQF
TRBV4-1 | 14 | ASSQGRGRSNYGYT
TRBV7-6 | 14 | ASSSPGLAGPYEQY